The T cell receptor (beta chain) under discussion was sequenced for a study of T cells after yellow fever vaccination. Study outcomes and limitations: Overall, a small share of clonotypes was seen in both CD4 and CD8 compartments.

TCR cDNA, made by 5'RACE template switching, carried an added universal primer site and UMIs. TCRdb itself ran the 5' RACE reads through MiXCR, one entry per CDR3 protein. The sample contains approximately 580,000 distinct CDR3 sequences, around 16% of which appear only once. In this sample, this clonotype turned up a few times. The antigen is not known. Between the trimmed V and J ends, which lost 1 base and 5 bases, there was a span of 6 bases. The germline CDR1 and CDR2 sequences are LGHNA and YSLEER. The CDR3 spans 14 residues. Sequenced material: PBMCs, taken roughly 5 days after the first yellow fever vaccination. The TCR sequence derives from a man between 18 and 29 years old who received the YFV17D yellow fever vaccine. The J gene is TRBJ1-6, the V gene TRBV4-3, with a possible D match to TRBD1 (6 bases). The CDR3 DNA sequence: TGCGCCAGCAGCCAAGGGACAGATAATTCACCCCTCCACTTT. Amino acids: CASSQGTDNSPLHF.